These 16 T cell receptor beta chains originate from one sample sequenced in a study of OX40 agonist ivuxolimab in advanced cancers. Profiling relied on immunoSEQ multiplex PCR, and the TCRdb table lists in-frame clones only, not all of them. This table holds approximately 31,000 clones, roughly 87% found once. The specimen comprised CD4+ or CD8+ T cells sorted from blood, sampled in a trial of the OX40 agonist ivuxolimab. These receptors came from an adult with an advanced solid tumor such as melanoma, head and neck, liver or kidney cancer.

The chain recombines TRBV9 with TRBJ1-6; maybe TRBD1 (5 bases). Per germline, CDR1 SGDLS and CDR2 YYNGEE. V gave up 4 bases and J gave up 8 bases, with 19 bases separating them. This CDR3 is 16 amino acids long. CDR3 nucleotides: TGTGCCAGCAGCCCAACCGACGGGGGGATCTATTCACCCCTCCACTTT. This encodes CASSPTDGGIYSPLHF. Variable domain in full (rest from reference TRBV9 and TRBJ1-6): DSGVTQTPKHLITATGQRVTLRCSPRSGDLSVYWYQQSLDQGLQFLIQYYNGEERAKGNILERFSAQQFPDLHSELNLSSLELGDSALYFCASSPTDGGIYSPLHFGNGTRLTVT.

The count of this clone is one. V usage is TRBV6-6 and J usage is TRBJ2-1; 13 bases fit TRBD2. This CDR3 has 16 amino acids. After removal of 6 bases from V and 7 bases from J, the junction contained 9 bases not matched to a gene. Germline loops: CDR1 MNHNY, CDR2 SVGAGI (reference sequence). CDR3 sequence: CASSPRTSGRQNEQFF. The CDR3 DNA reads as TGTGCCAGCAGCCCGAGGACTAGCGGGAGACAGAATGAGCAGTTCTTC.

The chain recombines TRBV27 with TRBJ2-1, with 7 bases lining up with TRBD2. The CDR3 runs 15 residues. Germline-derived CDR1 and CDR2 are MNHEY and SMNVEV (reference sequence). V lost 2 bases, J lost 6 bases, and 7 bases stayed unmatched. CDR3 amino acids: CASSLEGRGVNEQFF. Written as DNA, the CDR3 is TGTGCCAGCAGTTTAGAGGGACGGGGGGTCAATGAGCAGTTCTTC.

In this sample, this clone turned up once. This chain connects TRBV5-1 to TRBJ1-6; 8 positions agree with TRBD1. V gave up 1 base and J gave up 0 bases; unmatched junction bases: 3. This CDR3 contains 17 residues. Germline assignment: CDR1 SGHRS and CDR2 YFSETQ. CDR3 loop: CASSLRQGSSYNSPLHF. CDR3 nucleotides: TGCGCCAGCAGCTTGAGACAGGGGAGCTCCTATAATTCACCCCTCCACTTT.

This chain links TRBV18 with TRBJ2-1; weak D call: TRBD1 (6 bases). This CDR3 is built from 14 residues. The V end lost 6 bases, the J end lost 5 bases, and 14 bases lay between the germline ends. Germline CDR1 is KGHSH and CDR2 is LQKENI. CDR3 sequence reads: CASSSGTQDNEQFF. The CDR3 DNA reads TGTGCCAGCTCGTCCGGGACACAGGACAATGAGCAGTTCTTC. The full variable domain, its missing parts supplied by reference TRBV18 and TRBJ2-1, is NAGVMQNPRHLVRRRGQEARLRCSPMKGHSHVYWYRQLPEEGLKFMVYLQKENIIDESGMPKERFSAEFPKEGPSILRIQQVVRGDSAAYFCASSSGTQDNEQFFGPGTRLTVL.

The J gene is TRBJ2-4, the V gene TRBV5-8; 11 bases agree with TRBD1. Germline V CDR1 and CDR2: SGHTS, YDEGEE. The CDR3 is 15 residues long. V lost 3 bases to trimming and J lost 9 bases; unmatched junction nucleotides: 8. CDR3 nucleotide sequence: TGTGCCAGCAGCTACTGGACAGGGGGCCTGGCCATTCAGTACTTC. It is translated as CASSYWTGGLAIQYF.

This rearrangement joins TRBV7-9 to TRBJ2-3; D may correspond to TRBD1 or TRBD2 (5 bases each). CDR3 size: 15 residues. Looked up from germline, CDR1 is SEHNR and CDR2 is FQNEAQ (reference sequence). V lost 6 bases, J lost 1 base, and 14 bases lay in between. The CDR3 loop reads CASRGTAPGTDTQYF. The CDR3 nucleotides read TGTGCCAGCAGAGGGACGGCGCCTGGCACAGATACGCAGTATTTT.

This chain joins TRBV4-3 and TRBJ2-1; 10 bases agree with TRBD2. The CDR3 sequence is 16 residues long. The V gene's germline CDR1 is LGHNA and CDR2 YSLEER. Trimming removed 0 bases from V and 7 bases from J; junction bases left unmatched: 6. CDR3 bases: TGCGCCAGCAGCCAAGAGCTAGCGGGAGCCGGGAATGAGCAGTTCTTC. Residues: CASSQELAGAGNEQFF.

The chain is built from TRBV23-1 and TRBJ1-3; 8 bases agree with TRBD1. TRBV23-1 is known as an ORF, though its function is uncertain. This CDR3 region has 18 residues. The ends lost 3 bases at V and 2 bases at J; junction bases unmatched: 12. The CDR3 DNA reads TGCGCCAGCAGTCATGGCCTACAGGGGGAATTAACTGGAAACACCATATATTTT. It encodes CASSHGLQGELTGNTIYF.

This sequence joins TRBV7-9 and TRBJ1-1; weak D call: TRBD1 (5 bases). This CDR3 has 14 amino acids. Germline V gene sequence: CDR1 SEHNR, CDR2 FQNEAQ (reference sequence). Trimming stripped 6 bases from V and 1 base from J, with 12 bases between. The CDR3 loop reads CASSYKQENTEAFF. In DNA, the CDR3 is TGTGCCAGCAGTTATAAACAGGAGAACACTGAAGCTTTCTTT.

This chain uses TRBV28 with TRBJ1-2; D uncertain. The CDR3 totals 13 residues. Germline V gene data show CDR1 as MDHEN and CDR2 as SYDVKM. Trimming removed 4 bases from V and 7 bases from J, with 13 bases in between. The CDR3 region has the DNA TGTGCCAGCAGTTCAATAGGACGGGGTGGCTACACCTTC. Translated: CASSSIGRGGYTF.

The chain carries TRBV2 and TRBJ1-6; D is perhaps TRBD1 (6 bases). Germline CDR1 and CDR2: SNHLY and FYNNEI. This CDR3 contains 14 residues. The germline V and J ends were trimmed by 5 bases and 9 bases, with 14 bases remaining between them. CDR3 region: CASSTGLSTSPLHF. In nucleotides, the CDR3 is TGTGCCAGCAGTACAGGGCTTTCGACTTCACCCCTCCACTTT. Full variable domain (remainder filled in from reference TRBV2 and TRBJ1-6): EPEVTQTPSHQVTQMGQEVILRCVPISNHLYFYWYRQILGQKVEFLVSFYNNEISEKSEIFDDQFSVERPDGSNFTLKIRSTKLEDSAMYFCASSTGLSTSPLHFGNGTRLTVT.

The V and J genes are TRBV5-6 and TRBJ2-5; D is possibly TRBD2 (5 bases). Trimming shortened V by 2 bases and J by 4 bases, and 6 bases separated the two germline ends. Germline V gene data show CDR1 as SGHDT and CDR2 as YYEEEE. This CDR3 contains 12 residues. The CDR3 loop reads CASSFEGETQYF. CDR3 bases: TGTGCCAGCAGCTTTGAGGGAGAGACCCAGTACTTC.

The CDR3 protein is CASRTDRVGTGELFF. The CDR3 coding sequence is TGCGCCAGCAGAACGGACAGGGTCGGCACCGGGGAGCTGTTTTTT. This chain uses TRBV10-2 with TRBJ2-2; 8 bases are a match to TRBD1. V trimming: 6 bases; J trimming: 4 bases; junction bases outside the gene matches: 7. This CDR3 is built from 15 residues. Germline assignment: CDR1 WSHSY and CDR2 SAAADI.

The chain joins TRBV7-6 to TRBJ2-3; 11 positions agree with TRBD2. With V trimmed by 3 bases and J by 2 bases, 13 bases remained unmatched. Germline-derived CDR1 and CDR2 are SGHVS and FNYEAQ. The CDR3 sequence is 19 residues long. Here the CDR3 DNA reads TGTGCCAGCAGCTTTAGGCCTAGCGGGGGGCGCCCCAACACAGATACGCAGTATTTT. It yields the protein CASSFRPSGGRPNTDTQYF.

CDR3 amino acids: CASSPRQGDEQYF. DNA for the CDR3: TGTGCCAGCTCACCACGACAGGGCGACGAGCAGTACTTC. The chain combines TRBV18 with TRBJ2-7; TRBD1 matches at 7 bases. V lost 1 base and J lost 5; bases outside the gene matches: 2. This CDR3 is 13 amino acids long. From germline, CDR1 is KGHSH and CDR2 LQKENI. The full variable domain, its missing parts supplied by reference TRBV18 and TRBJ2-7, is NAGVMQNPRHLVRRRGQEARLRCSPMKGHSHVYWYRQLPEEGLKFMVYLQKENIIDESGMPKERFSAEFPKEGPSILRIQQVVRGDSAAYFCASSPRQGDEQYFGPGTRLTVT.